One TCR beta chain is described in this entry. The sample comes from a study of chronic HIV infection and antiretroviral therapy. TCRdb analysed the 5' RACE reads with MiXCR anew, one entry per CDR3 protein. The sample includes roughly 50,000 distinct CDR3 sequences, about 19% of them seen just once. Losses at the gene ends were 3 bases for V and 3 bases for J; bases not matched to a gene: 1. This CDR3 is 13 amino acids long. Looked up from germline, CDR1 is SQVTM and CDR2 is ANQGSEA. J is TRBJ2-7 and V is TRBV29-1, with 11 nucleotides matching TRBD1. What was sequenced was peripheral blood. The origin of this receptor is an adult who had HIV and had not received antiretroviral therapy, or was an uninfected healthy control (not recorded which). The CDR3 DNA reads as TGCAGCGTTGAGGGGACAGGGGGCTACGAGCAGTACTTC. Protein product: CSVEGTGGYEQYF.